The present T cell receptor (beta chain) was sequenced within a study of T cells expressing NK-cell markers. About the study: HCMV seropositivity characterized most of the eight sequenced donors, and seronegativity one.

Study outcomes and limitations: CD8+ T cells in over five donors included dominant NKG2C+ clonotypes at 1.0-7.0%.

For each CDR3 protein, TCRdb gives one entry from its re-call of the 5' RACE reads, without DNA. The listing contains some 340,000 distinct CDR3 sequences. Comment on this clonotype: What it binds is not known.

Sample: blood T cells: a sorted CD56 or NKG2C T cell subset, CD4+ or CD8+ T cells, or bulk PBMC T cells (not recorded which). This sequence originates from a man between 18 and 69 years old in good health.

The CDR3 is CASSFARGAYNEQFF. The rearrangement uses TRBV7-2 and TRBJ2-1; TCRdb's D gene call, TRBD1, goes unchecked for lack of DNA. Germline-derived CDR1 and CDR2 are SGHTA and FQGNSA. The CDR3 spans 15 residues.